This entry features one TCR beta chain sequence. V was clipped by 1 base and J by 2 bases; unmatched bases: 3. In germline, CDR1 is SGHRS, CDR2 YFSETQ. This CDR3 is built from 16 residues. Researchers prepared the TCRbeta library using unique molecular identifiers, the study reports. Using its own MiXCR run on the PCR reads, TCRdb lists one record per CDR3 protein. This table holds some 460,000 distinct CDR3 sequences, roughly 16% found once. This sample was included in a study of T-cell reconstitution after alpha-beta-depleted transplantation in children. The gene calls are TRBV5-1 and TRBJ2-3; 11 bases are shared with TRBD2. Sequenced here: PBMCs, mostly from graft donor cells, sampled 360 days after TCRalphabeta/CD19-depleted stem cell transplant. This clonotype was obtained from a boy younger than two who had a stem cell transplant for Wiskott-Aldrich syndrome, so the T cells may come from the graft donor. The CDR3: CASSLPSGGYTDTQYF. The CDR3 region has the DNA TGCGCCAGCAGCTTGCCTAGCGGGGGGTACACAGATACGCAGTATTTT.